The table lists the clone carrying this T cell receptor (beta chain) with a count of one. This sample was taken from a study of blood T cell repertoires in COVID-19. As for the study in general: Donors in the United States, Italy and Spain gave samples during acute or convalescent COVID-19. PBMCs, B-cell-depleted T cells, or T cells provided the cDNA or gDNA that made up the material.

It was during active infection that Seattle patients were enrolled and then longitudinally followed. In the authors' methods: Amplification of reference gene primers provided the estimated nucleated cell counts. The repertoire was sequenced with immunoSEQ multiplex PCR; TCRdb's copy has only in-frame clones and lacks some. V, J and clone size were drawn from that table, and D and trimming were deduced from the DNA. The table shows under 110,000 clones, with around 78% occurring only once. From germline, CDR1 is LNHNV and CDR2 YYDKDF (reference sequence). V was clipped by 3 bases and J by 5 bases, with 4 bases between them. CDR3 size: 12 residues.

The sequence came from a man aged 80 or over with COVID-19, enrolled during active disease. The V and J genes are TRBV15 and TRBJ2-2; D not resolved. Sequenced: peripheral blood. The CDR3 nucleotides read TGTGCCACCAGCAGCTTAACCGGGGAGCTGTTTTTT. It specifies CATSSLTGELFF.